This TCR beta chain was sequenced during a study of shared clonotypes between healthy human individuals. Regarding the study as a whole: In a few donors, around 5.5% of naive CD4 clonotypes appeared in common.

The donors, healthy adults who were HIV-negative, had experienced no recent acute infections or vaccinations. A remark on this clone: Its specificity is not known.

Germline CDR1 SQVTM, CDR2 ANQGSEA. CDR3 size: 11 residues. The ends lost 6 bases at V and 2 bases at J; junction bases unmatched: 0. Replicate PCRs run on sorted subsets employed roughly 190 ng DNA, tens of thousands of T cell genomes. Only in-frame clones appear in the TCRdb table, and some are missing; sequencing was by immunoSEQ multiplex PCR. The data hold about 690,000 clones, with around 90% observed a single time. The receptor's source is a man between 18 and 35 years old in good health. Some clones in this sample may be carry-over from other donors' samples. Sequencing input: memory CD8+ T cells from PBMCs. Subset indicated: CD45RO+ cells pooled with CCR7-negative TemRA cells. The gene calls are TRBV29-1 and TRBJ1-2, with TRBD1 matching over 7 bases. CDR3 amino acids: CSVGQNYGYTF. In DNA form, the CDR3 reads TGCAGCGTGGGACAGAACTATGGCTACACCTTC.